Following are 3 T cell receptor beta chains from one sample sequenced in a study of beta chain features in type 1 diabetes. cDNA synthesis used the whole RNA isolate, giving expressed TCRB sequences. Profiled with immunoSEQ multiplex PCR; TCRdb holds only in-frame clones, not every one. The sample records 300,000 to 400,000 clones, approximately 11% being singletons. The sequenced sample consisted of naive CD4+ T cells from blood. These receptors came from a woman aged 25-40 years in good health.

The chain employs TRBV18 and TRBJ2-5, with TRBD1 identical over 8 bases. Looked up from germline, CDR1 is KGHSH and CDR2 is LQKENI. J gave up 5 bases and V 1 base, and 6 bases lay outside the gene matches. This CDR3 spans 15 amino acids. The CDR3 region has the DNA TGTGCCAGCTCACCACAGGACAGGGACGGGGAGACCCAGTACTTC. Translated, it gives CASSPQDRDGETQYF.

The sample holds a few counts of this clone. The CDR3 loop reads CASSIRVGTGNYGELFF. CDR3 DNA sequence: TGTGCCAGTAGTATACGCGTGGGGACAGGAAATTACGGGGAGCTGTTTTTT. This chain uses TRBV19 with TRBJ2-2, with 8 bases that match TRBD1. The CDR3 is made up of 17 amino acids. V shed 2 bases and J 7 bases; nucleotides not matched to a gene: 12. The V gene's germline CDR1 is LNHDA and CDR2 SQIVND (reference sequence).

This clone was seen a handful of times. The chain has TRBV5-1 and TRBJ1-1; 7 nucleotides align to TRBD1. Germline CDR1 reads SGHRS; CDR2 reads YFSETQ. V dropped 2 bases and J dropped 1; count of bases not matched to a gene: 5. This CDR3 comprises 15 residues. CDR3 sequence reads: CASSFGDSRNTEAFF. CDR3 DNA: TGCGCCAGCAGCTTCGGGGACAGCCGGAACACTGAAGCTTTCTTT.